Presented here are 12 T cell receptor beta chains from one specimen sequenced in a study of cytomegalovirus exposure and HLA in healthy donors. TCRdb keeps only in-frame clones here, not all; method: immunoSEQ multiplex PCR. The sample records 100,000 to 150,000 clones, under 90% being singletons. The sequenced sample consisted of PBMCs. The receptor source for this set is a man aged 25-40 years in good health and CMV-seronegative.

The chain recombines TRBV27 with TRBJ1-2; D is possibly TRBD1 (6 bases). V gave up 2 bases and J gave up 4 bases, with 11 bases separating them. CDR3 length equals 14 residues. Germline loops: CDR1 MNHEY, CDR2 SMNVEV (reference sequence). Written as DNA, the CDR3 is TGTGCCAGCAGTTTAGAGGGGGGGATCTATGGCTACACCTTC. Its translation is CASSLEGGIYGYTF.

The genes are TRBV6-1 and TRBJ2-1; D unresolved. Germline CDR1 MNHNS, CDR2 SASEGT. This CDR3 region has 13 residues. The germline V and J ends were trimmed by 6 bases and 0 bases, with 6 bases remaining between them. The CDR3 region is CASRAVSYNEQFF. CDR3 DNA: TGTGCCAGCAGGGCCGTCTCCTACAATGAGCAGTTCTTC.

This chain links TRBV6-1 with TRBJ2-4, with 12 bases aligning to TRBD1. The CDR3 covers 15 residues. J was trimmed by 8 bases and V by 5 bases; bases with no gene match: 7. Per germline, CDR1 MNHNS and CDR2 SASEGT. The DNA for the CDR3 is TGTGCCAGCAGTCCCGGGACAGGGGGCGAGTACATTCAGTACTTC. Residues: CASSPGTGGEYIQYF.

The rearrangement links TRBV28 to TRBJ2-7; D remains unclear. Trimming took 8 bases from V and 3 from J, leaving 5 bases between them. Looked up from germline, CDR1 is MDHEN and CDR2 is SYDVKM. This CDR3 has 10 amino acids. The CDR3 DNA sequence: TGTGCCAGCGGCCTCTACGAGCAGTACTTC. Translated: CASGLYEQYF.

The V call is TRBV4-3, the J call TRBJ2-5, with 8 bases identical to TRBD1. The CDR3 spans 16 residues. The germline CDR1 and CDR2 sequences are LGHNA and YSLEER. V dropped 0 bases and J dropped 5; count of bases not matched to a gene: 8. CDR3: CASSQDKTGAGETQYF. CDR3 in DNA: TGCGCCAGCAGCCAAGATAAGACAGGGGCGGGTGAGACCCAGTACTTC.

The genes are TRBV18 and TRBJ2-7; D is undetermined. The CDR3 totals 13 residues. Trimming left V 3 bases short and J 3 bases short, with 9 bases between. Germline assignment: CDR1 KGHSH and CDR2 LQKENI. The CDR3 DNA reads as TGTGCCAGCTCACCCGCAGACTTCTACGAGCAGTACTTC. It yields the protein CASSPADFYEQYF.

The V call is TRBV5-1, the J call TRBJ1-1; the D is unclear. The CDR3 runs 14 residues. Germline V CDR1 and CDR2: SGHRS, YFSETQ. The V gene lost 5 bases and the J gene lost 0 bases, with 11 bases spanning the gap. CDR3 residues: CASSSRGLNTEAFF. The CDR3 nucleotides read TGCGCCAGCAGTTCCCGGGGTCTGAACACTGAAGCTTTCTTT. Variable domain in full (rest from reference TRBV5-1 and TRBJ1-1): KAGVTQTPRYLIKTRGQQVTLSCSPISGHRSVSWYQQTPGQGLQFLFEYFSETQRNKGNFPGRFSGRQFSNSRSEMNVSTLELGDSALYLCASSSRGLNTEAFFGQGTRLTVV.

This chain joins TRBV27 and TRBJ2-7, with D possibly being TRBD2 (7 bases). Germline CDR1 is MNHEY and CDR2 is SMNVEV (reference sequence). The V and J ends lost 5 bases and 3 bases respectively, with 32 bases between them. There are 20 residues in the CDR3. CDR3 sequence reads: CASSATWHRDCTKRDYEQYF. DNA of the CDR3: TGTGCCAGCAGTGCCACCTGGCACAGGGATTGCACAAAGCGGGACTACGAGCAGTACTTC.

The chain employs TRBV2 and TRBJ2-1, with D perhaps TRBD2 (5 bases). Germline CDR1 SNHLY, CDR2 FYNNEI. V was clipped by 4 bases and J by 0 bases, with 13 bases between them. The CDR3 length is 16 residues. In nucleotides, the CDR3 is TGTGCCAGCAGTGGTCAGCGGTTGAGCTCCTACAATGAGCAGTTCTTC. It yields the protein CASSGQRLSSYNEQFF.

The CDR3 DNA is TGTGCCAGCAGCGTAGGACAGGAACTCTATGGCTACACCTTC. Its translation is CASSVGQELYGYTF. The chain uses TRBV9 and TRBJ1-2, with a possible D match to TRBD1 (6 bases). V lost 0 bases and J 4 bases, leaving 10 bases between the germline ends. The V gene's germline CDR1 is SGDLS and CDR2 YYNGEE. The CDR3 is made up of 14 amino acids.

The chain has TRBV4-3 and TRBJ2-1; 9 nucleotides line up with TRBD1. Losses at the gene ends were 5 bases for V and 15 bases for J; bases not matched to a gene: 11. Germline V gives CDR1 LGHNA, CDR2 YSLEER. This CDR3 comprises 13 residues. Written as DNA, the CDR3 is TGCGCCAGCAGCGGCTCGGGCGGGACAGGGCGGTTCTTC. Its translation is CASSGSGGTGRFF.

The rearrangement links TRBV6-5 to TRBJ1-1; D gene ambiguous. The V end was cut by 6 bases, the J end by 10 bases, with 15 bases between. CDR3 length: 12 residues. The germline CDR1 and CDR2 sequences are MNHEY and SVGAGI. The CDR3 here is CASRARGDGAFF. The CDR3 nucleotides are TGTGCCAGCAGAGCACGGGGTGATGGAGCTTTCTTT.